One and the same sample provided the 29 T cell receptor beta chains below, sequenced in a study of blood T cell repertoires in COVID-19. Measured with immunoSEQ multiplex PCR; TCRdb has only the in-frame clones, and not every one. The sample shows roughly 250,000 clones, about 88% of them seen only once. Input material: peripheral blood. These receptors all stem from a woman between 35 and 50 years old who had recovered from COVID-19.

The chain links TRBV9 to TRBJ2-1; 12 nucleotides line up with TRBD2. With 0 bases clipped from V and 7 bases from J, the junction kept 8 bases outside the gene matches. Germline V gene lookup returns CDR1 SGDLS and CDR2 YYNGEE. CDR3 length: 17 residues. The CDR3 loop is CASSVVASGRARNEQFF. CDR3 DNA: TGTGCCAGCAGCGTAGTGGCTAGCGGGAGGGCGAGGAATGAGCAGTTCTTC.

V gene TRBV28 combines with J gene TRBJ1-1, with a tentative D call TRBD1 (5 bases). Trimming left V 7 bases short and J 0 bases short, with 27 bases between. Germline assignment: CDR1 MDHEN and CDR2 SYDVKM. The CDR3 runs 19 residues. The CDR3 reads CASTTRSGANTYLNTEAFF. As DNA, the CDR3 is TGTGCCAGCACCACCCGAAGTGGGGCGAATACCTACTTGAACACTGAAGCTTTCTTT.

V usage is TRBV6-4 and J usage is TRBJ1-5, with 7 bases lining up with TRBD1. V lost 0 bases to trimming and J lost 3 bases; unmatched junction nucleotides: 8. This CDR3 has 17 amino acids. The germline gives CDR1 MRHNA, CDR2 SNTAGT. CDR3 nucleotide sequence: TGTGCCAGCAGTGACTCGAGCAGGGGGATACCCAATCAGCCCCAGCATTTT. Its protein product is CASSDSSRGIPNQPQHF.

V is TRBV5-5 and J is TRBJ1-2, with D possibly matching TRBD1 (6 bases). The CDR3 contains 15 residues. V lost 2 bases and J lost 0, with 11 bases in between. Germline values: CDR1 SGHKS, CDR2 YYEKEE (reference sequence). DNA for the CDR3: TGTGCCAGCAGCTTTCTCAGGGGATCTAACTATGGCTACACCTTC. Its protein product is CASSFLRGSNYGYTF. The entire variable domain, with the rest obtained from reference TRBV5-5 and TRBJ1-2, is as follows: DAGVTQSPTHLIKTRGQQVTLRCSPISGHKSVSWYQQVLGQGPQFIFQYYEKEERGRGNFPDRFSARQFPNYSSELNVNALLLGDSALYLCASSFLRGSNYGYTFGSGTRLTVV.

The chain has TRBV5-5 and TRBJ2-1, with 10 bases aligning to TRBD2. Germline loops: CDR1 SGHKS, CDR2 YYEKEE (reference sequence). This CDR3 has 17 amino acids. V shed 0 bases, J shed 3 bases, and the junction held 6 bases outside the gene matches. The CDR3 DNA sequence: TGTGCCAGCAGCTTGGCCCCCACTAGCGGGGTCTACAATGAGCAGTTCTTC. Protein: CASSLAPTSGVYNEQFF. The full variable domain, in which reference TRBV5-5 and TRBJ2-1 provide the parts outside the CDR3, is DAGVTQSPTHLIKTRGQQVTLRCSPISGHKSVSWYQQVLGQGPQFIFQYYEKEERGRGNFPDRFSARQFPNYSSELNVNALLLGDSALYLCASSLAPTSGVYNEQFFGPGTRLTVL.

This chain joins TRBV2 and TRBJ2-1; 8 nucleotides align to TRBD2. Germline values: CDR1 SNHLY, CDR2 FYNNEI. The V gene end was trimmed by 10 bases and the J gene end by 6 bases; junction bases not matched to a gene: 8. The CDR3 runs to 13 residues. DNA for the CDR3: TGTGCCAAGAGGGCTAGCGGGCTCAATGAGCAGTTCTTC. It translates to CAKRASGLNEQFF. Using reference TRBV2 and TRBJ2-1 for the parts outside the CDR3, the full variable domain is EPEVTQTPSHQVTQMGQEVILRCVPISNHLYFYWYRQILGQKVEFLVSFYNNEISEKSEIFDDQFSVERPDGSNFTLKIRSTKLEDSAMYFCAKRASGLNEQFFGPGTRLTVL.

V usage is TRBV19 and J usage is TRBJ1-5; D possibly corresponds to TRBD1 (5 bases). In germline, CDR1 is LNHDA, CDR2 SQIVND (reference sequence). Between the trimmed V and J ends, which lost 5 bases and 7 bases, there was a span of 9 bases. The CDR3 loop spans 12 amino acids. CDR3 nucleotides: TGTGCCAGTAGTCTGACAGACCAGCCCCAGCATTTT. Translating gives CASSLTDQPQHF.

The V call is TRBV29-1, the J call TRBJ2-1; TRBD2 matches 14 bases. Germline-derived CDR1 and CDR2 are SQVTM and ANQGSEA. With V trimmed by 5 bases and J by 4 bases, 1 base remained unmatched. The CDR3 has 14 amino acids. The CDR3 sequence is CSVRLAGGYNEQFF. CDR3 nucleotides: TGCAGCGTTAGACTAGCGGGGGGGTACAATGAGCAGTTCTTC.

This clone was counted between two and nine times. V and J are TRBV27 and TRBJ2-7; D is undetermined. CDR3 length: 15 amino acids. From germline, CDR1 is MNHEY and CDR2 SMNVEV (reference sequence). Trimming shortened V by 3 bases and J by 2 bases, and 14 bases separated the two germline ends. The CDR3 bases are TGTGCCAGCAGTTTTCGTGTACGGAGACCCTACGAGCAGTACTTC. Amino acids: CASSFRVRRPYEQYF.

This chain connects TRBV12-3 or TRBV12-4 to TRBJ1-6; the match to TRBD1 covers 7 bases. Germline trimming cut 9 bases from V and 5 bases from J; bases unmatched to any gene: 4. The CDR3 runs to 13 residues. The CDR3 here is CASRDSHNSPLHF. CDR3 in DNA: TGTGCCAGTCGGGACAGTCATAATTCACCCCTCCACTTT.

The J gene is TRBJ2-5, the V gene TRBV7-2; 8 bases map to TRBD2. Losses at the gene ends were 2 bases for V and 4 bases for J; bases not matched to a gene: 3. This CDR3 spans 14 amino acids. Per germline, CDR1 SGHTA and CDR2 FQGNSA. The CDR3 DNA sequence: TGTGCCAGCAGCTTAATGCTAGCGGGAGAGACCCAGTACTTC. Protein sequence: CASSLMLAGETQYF.

The rearrangement uses TRBV6-2 or TRBV6-3 and TRBJ2-6, with a weak D call TRBD2 (6 bases). V was cut by 6 bases and J by 0 bases, with 24 bases left in between. The CDR3 is made up of 20 amino acids. Germline V lookup: CDR1 MNHEY, CDR2 SVGEGT. The CDR3 sequence is CASSPYGRPGESSGANVLTF. CDR3 sequence (DNA): TGTGCCAGCAGCCCCTATGGTAGACCGGGGGAGAGCTCTGGGGCCAACGTCCTGACTTTC.

The rearrangement links TRBV7-8 to TRBJ2-3; 9 nucleotides match TRBD2. CDR1 and CDR2 from the germline V gene are SGHVS and FQNEAQ. Trimming cost V 1 base and J 3 bases; bases outside gene matches: 5. The CDR3 loop spans 16 amino acids. In DNA form, the CDR3 reads TGTGCCAGCAGCTTAGTGTGGGCGGGGGGGACAGATACGCAGTATTTT. Protein: CASSLVWAGGTDTQYF.

The chain combines TRBV5-1 with TRBJ2-5; no firm D call. V shed 0 bases and J shed 4 bases, with 13 bases lying between them. Per the germline V gene, CDR1 is SGHRS and CDR2 is YFSETQ. This CDR3 spans 15 amino acids. CDR3 sequence (DNA): TGCGCCAGCAGCTTGGTAGATGGTGTTGGAGAGACCCAGTACTTC. Its translation is CASSLVDGVGETQYF.

The gene calls are TRBV19 and TRBJ2-3, with 15 bases aligning to TRBD2. Germline V gives CDR1 LNHDA, CDR2 SQIVND (reference sequence). V dropped 5 bases and J dropped 2; count of bases not matched to a gene: 11. This CDR3 spans 19 amino acids. The DNA of the CDR3 is TGTGCCAGTAGTTCCCGGACTAGCGGGGGGGTAAGGCTCACAGATACGCAGTATTTT. It codes for CASSSRTSGGVRLTDTQYF.

The gene calls are TRBV11-2 and TRBJ2-2, with D hard to call. From germline, CDR1 is SGHAT and CDR2 FQNNGV. The CDR3 covers 16 residues. Trimming removed 1 base at V and 1 base at J, with 10 bases between. This CDR3 reads CASSLGTRRNTGELFF. DNA for the CDR3: TGTGCCAGCAGCTTAGGTACCAGAAGGAACACCGGGGAGCTGTTTTTT.

The CDR3 region is CASSLRAGQFSGNTIYF. For the CDR3, the DNA is TGTGCCAGCAGTTTAAGGGCGGGACAGTTCTCTGGAAACACCATATATTTT. The genes are TRBV28 and TRBJ1-3; 7 bases match TRBD1. Germline V CDR1 and CDR2: MDHEN, SYDVKM. CDR3 length: 17 amino acids. V was clipped by 2 bases and J by 0 bases; unmatched bases: 7.

J is TRBJ2-1 and V is TRBV5-1, with D perhaps matching TRBD2 (6 bases). Germline V gives CDR1 SGHRS, CDR2 YFSETQ. This CDR3 is built from 15 residues. Trimming left V 2 bases short and J 0 bases short, with 9 bases between. Here the CDR3 DNA reads TGCGCCAGCAGCTTTCTGGGGGGCTCCTACAATGAGCAGTTCTTC. Its translation: CASSFLGGSYNEQFF.

The genes are TRBV4-3 and TRBJ2-7; TRBD2 aligns across 11 bases. Trimming cost V 4 bases and J 0 bases; bases outside gene matches: 11. The CDR3 length is 18 residues. The germline CDR1 and CDR2 sequences are LGHNA and YSLEER. The CDR3 nucleotides are TGCGCCAGCAGCCTAGGGACTAGCGGTCACCACCTCTCCTACGAGCAGTACTTC. The encoded protein is CASSLGTSGHHLSYEQYF.

The V gene is TRBV7-9, the J gene TRBJ2-5; possibly TRBD1 for D (6 bases). The germline V gene encodes CDR1 SEHNR and CDR2 FQNEAQ (reference sequence). The CDR3 loop spans 14 amino acids. V shed 6 bases and J shed 0 bases, with 11 bases lying between them. The CDR3 loop is CASRHTGYQETQYF. CDR3 DNA sequence: TGTGCCAGCAGACATACAGGGTACCAAGAGACCCAGTACTTC.

The V gene is TRBV29-1, the J gene TRBJ1-4; D is possibly TRBD1 (6 bases). The CDR3 covers 12 residues. The germline V gene has CDR1 SQVTM and CDR2 ANQGSEA. The DNA for the CDR3 is TGCAGTTCTAAACAGGGTGGTGGAAAACTGTTTTTT. It codes for CSSKQGGGKLFF.

This chain connects TRBV7-3 to TRBJ2-7, with 9 nucleotides matching TRBD1. CDR3 length equals 15 residues. Germline lookup yields CDR1 SGHTA and CDR2 FQGTGA. V lost 5 bases, J lost 9 bases, and 14 bases stayed unmatched. CDR3 amino acids: CASSTTGTGIRGQYF. The CDR3 region has the DNA TGTGCCAGCAGCACAACCGGGACAGGGATACGAGGGCAGTACTTC.

The gene calls are TRBV27 and TRBJ1-1, with D unclear. The V gene's germline CDR1 is MNHEY and CDR2 SMNVEV (reference sequence). Trimming removed 5 bases from V and 0 bases from J, with 13 bases in between. This CDR3 comprises 15 residues. The CDR3 region is CASSARLLMNTEAFF. The CDR3 nucleotides read TGTGCCAGCAGTGCCAGGCTCCTCATGAACACTGAAGCTTTCTTT.

This chain uses TRBV7-3 with TRBJ1-3; D ambiguous. Germline CDR1 and CDR2: SGHTA and FQGTGA. The length of the CDR3 is 19 residues. The V and J ends lost 2 bases and 2 bases respectively, with 22 bases between them. The CDR3 loop is CASSLGGPEIGGAGNTIYF. CDR3 nucleotides: TGTGCCAGCAGCTTAGGTGGCCCAGAAATTGGAGGTGCTGGAAACACCATATATTTT.

The chain carries TRBV10-3 and TRBJ1-3; 8 positions agree with TRBD1. This CDR3 region has 16 residues. Germline CDR1 and CDR2: ENHRY and SYGVKD. V shed 4 bases, J shed 0 bases, and the junction held 5 bases outside the gene matches. For the CDR3, the DNA is TGTGCCATCAGTGGGGGACAGGAGCACTCTGGAAACACCATATATTTT. It yields the protein CAISGGQEHSGNTIYF.

V and J are TRBV6-2 or TRBV6-3 and TRBJ2-1, with no clear D. The V gene's germline CDR1 is MNHEY and CDR2 SVGEGT. The CDR3 has 13 amino acids. V was clipped by 2 bases and J by 9 bases, with 11 bases between them. Here the CDR3 reads CASSYQQWSEQFF. CDR3 DNA sequence: TGTGCCAGCAGTTACCAACAATGGAGTGAGCAGTTCTTC.

V usage is TRBV6-5 and J usage is TRBJ1-2, with D possibly matching TRBD1 (5 bases). The CDR3 runs 15 residues. V was cut by 2 bases and J by 5 bases, with 15 bases left in between. Germline V gene sequence: CDR1 MNHEY, CDR2 SVGAGI. The CDR3 bases are TGTGCCAGCAGTTACCGCCCAGGGAGGCGTTATGGCTACACCTTC. Residues: CASSYRPGRRYGYTF.

The chain employs TRBV28 and TRBJ1-4; possible D gene TRBD1, 6 bases. The germline CDR1 and CDR2 sequences are MDHEN and SYDVKM. V lost 2 bases, J lost 4 bases, and 8 bases lay in between. This CDR3 spans 14 amino acids. CDR3 bases: TGTGCCAGCAGTTTAGGGGGCGTTAATGAAAAACTGTTTTTT. This codes for CASSLGGVNEKLFF. The full variable domain, with the rest looked up from reference TRBV28 and TRBJ1-4, is DVKVTQSSRYLVKRTGEKVFLECVQDMDHENMFWYRQDPGLGLRLIYFSYDVKMKEKGDIPEGYSVSREKKERFSLILESASTNQTSMYLCASSLGGVNEKLFFGSGTQLSVL.

Here the CDR3 reads CASSLGARDSPLHF. CDR3 nucleotides: TGTGCCAGCAGCTTAGGCGCCAGGGATTCACCCCTCCACTTT. V gene TRBV7-3 combines with J gene TRBJ1-6; maybe TRBD1 (5 bases). Trimming pared 2 bases from V and 8 bases from J, leaving 10 bases between. The CDR3 loop spans 14 amino acids. Germline assignment: CDR1 SGHTA and CDR2 FQGTGA. The complete variable domain, with remaining parts taken from reference TRBV7-3 and TRBJ1-6, reads GAGVSQTPSNKVTEKGKYVELRCDPISGHTALYWYRQSLGQGPEFLIYFQGTGAADDSGLPNDRFFAVRPEGSVSTLKIQRTERGDSAVYLCASSLGARDSPLHFGNGTRLTVT.